A selection of T cell receptor beta chains follows, all from one sample in a study of blood T cell repertoires in COVID-19. Method: immunoSEQ multiplex PCR; TCRdb's copy keeps in-frame clones and lacks some. The sample has about 170,000 clones, about nine tenths seen once; the top ten hold roughly 24%. The sequencing sample was made of peripheral blood. All receptors derive from a man between 60 and 70 years old with acute or convalescent COVID-19. Each CDR3 is given with its conserved first and last residue. Fields, in order: V gene, clone size, CDR3 length, J gene, D gene, CDR3 DNA, CDR3 protein. A D gene is named only where the DNA matches it firmly. Clone size, where shown, is once, few, many, or a class for clones that have expanded.

>TRBV5-4|NA|15|TRBJ2-1|TRBD2
TGTGCCAGCAGCCCGGGACTAGCGGCCGATAATGAGCAGTTCTTC
CASSPGLAADNEQFF
>TRBV5-6|NA|14|TRBJ1-1|NA
TGTGCCAGCAGCTTGGAAGGGGGTCTGGCTGAAGCTTTCTTT
CASSLEGGLAEAFF
>TRBV5-1|few|15|TRBJ1-1|NA
TGCGCCAGCAGCCTAGGGGCAGGGTACAACACTGAAGCTTTCTTT
CASSLGAGYNTEAFF
>TRBV5-5|NA|14|TRBJ1-5|NA
TGTGCCAGCAGCTTGCTAGGGGGGGATCAGCCCCAGCATTTT
CASSLLGGDQPQHF
>TRBV27|NA|15|TRBJ1-6|TRBD1
TGTGCCAGCAGCCTGAGACAGGGTAGGAATTCACCCCTCCACTTT
CASSLRQGRNSPLHF
>TRBV24-1|NA|13|TRBJ1-2|NA
TGTGCCACCAGTGACCCGACAGACTATGGCTACACCTTC
CATSDPTDYGYTF
>TRBV5-1|NA|14|TRBJ2-5|NA
TGCGCCAGCAGCTTGGATGGGGCTCGGGAGACCCAGTACTTC
CASSLDGARETQYF
>TRBV11-2|NA|14|TRBJ2-7|TRBD2
TGTGCCAGCAGCTTAGAACTAGCGGGACACGAGCAGTACTTC
CASSLELAGHEQYF
>TRBV2|NA|16|TRBJ1-2|NA
TGTGCCAGCAGGCCCGTCTTGGCGGGATTCAACTATGGCTACACCTTC
CASRPVLAGFNYGYTF
>TRBV7-2|NA|16|TRBJ1-2|TRBD1
TGTGCCAGCAGCTTAGAGGGGGCCGTGGGAGAAGATGGCTACACCTTC
CASSLEGAVGEDGYTF
>TRBV9|many|15|TRBJ1-2|NA
TGTGCCAGCAGTGGAGACAGTGCCCGGGGGTATGGCTACACCTTC
CASSGDSARGYGYTF
>TRBV6-6|NA|15|TRBJ1-2|TRBD1
TGTGCCAGCCGTAGGGAGACAGGGGTGGACTATGGCTACACCTTC
CASRRETGVDYGYTF
>TRBV7-2|NA|17|TRBJ2-1|TRBD1
TGTGCCAGCAGCCTGGGAGACAGGGAGATATTTTGGTCTCCAGGGTTCTTC
CASSLGDREIFWSPGFF
>TRBV24-1|NA|16|TRBJ2-3|NA
TGTGCCACCAGTGCGGCAGGGAAGTGGAGCACAGATACGCAGTATTTT
CATSAAGKWSTDTQYF
>TRBV9|NA|14|TRBJ1-2|NA
TGTGCCAGCAGCGTAGCGACGGAGAACTATGGCTACACCTTC
CASSVATENYGYTF
>TRBV9|NA|14|TRBJ2-1|NA
TGTGCCAGCAGCGTAGAAGTTAGCGCCAATGAGCAGTTCTTC
CASSVEVSANEQFF
>TRBV7-8|NA|14|TRBJ1-4|NA
TGTGCCAGCAGCCCAGGGCGGGGTAATGAAAAACTGTTTTTT
CASSPGRGNEKLFF
>TRBV5-4|once|15|TRBJ1-2|TRBD1
TGTGCCAGCAGCTCCCGGGACAGCCTATACTATGGCTACACCTTC
CASSSRDSLYYGYTF
>TRBV27|NA|18|TRBJ2-1|NA
TGTGCCAGCAGAGTAAGGCAGGTCGCACAGGAACCCTACAATGAGCAGTTCTTC
CASRVRQVAQEPYNEQFF
>TRBV14|NA|15|TRBJ1-6|TRBD1
TGTGCCAGCAGCCCCGGGACAGGGGCTTACTCACCCCTCCACTTT
CASSPGTGAYSPLHF
>TRBV10-3|once|16|TRBJ1-6|TRBD1
TGTGCCATCAGTGGCCCCGGGACAGGGCTGGATTCACCCCTCCACTTT
CAISGPGTGLDSPLHF
>TRBV23-1|NA|11|TRBJ1-6|NA
TGCGCCGACAACGAGAATTCACCCCTCCACTTT
CADNENSPLHF
>TRBV6-2/TRBV6-3|NA|14|TRBJ1-1|TRBD1
TGTGCCAGCAGTCCGGGACAGGGGAACACTGAAGCTTTCTTT
CASSPGQGNTEAFF
>TRBV10-3|few|14|TRBJ1-1|NA
TGTGCCATCAGTGAGTCGCAGATGAACACTGAAGCTTTCTTT
CAISESQMNTEAFF
>TRBV7-8|NA|14|TRBJ1-1|TRBD1
TGTGCCAGCATCACCAGGGGGGAGGCCTCTGAAGCTTTCTTT
CASITRGEASEAFF
>TRBV15|NA|13|TRBJ1-1|NA
TGTGCCACCAGCGGAGATATGAACACTGAAGCTTTCTTT
CATSGDMNTEAFF
>TRBV13|NA|16|TRBJ2-1|NA
TGTGCCAGCAGTCGGGGATTAAGGAGCTCCTACAATGAGCAGTTCTTC
CASSRGLRSSYNEQFF
>TRBV5-1|NA|17|TRBJ2-5|TRBD2
TGCGCCAGCAGCTTGGGAAATAGCGGGTCATGGCAAGAGACCCAGTACTTC
CASSLGNSGSWQETQYF
>TRBV29-1|NA|12|TRBJ2-7|TRBD2
TGCAGCGTCCTGACTAGCGGATACGAGCAGTACTTC
CSVLTSGYEQYF
>TRBV7-9|NA|13|TRBJ1-1|NA
TGTGCCAGCAGACTACTTATGAACACTGAAGCTTTCTTT
CASRLLMNTEAFF
>TRBV25-1|NA|16|TRBJ1-4|NA
TGTGCCAGCAGTGCCGCCGGGGTCAGAGAGGGTGAAAAACTGTTTTTT
CASSAAGVREGEKLFF
>TRBV7-3|NA|16|TRBJ2-2|TRBD2
TGTGCCAGCAGCTACGGACTAGCGGGAGCTTCCGGGGAGCTGTTTTTT
CASSYGLAGASGELFF
>TRBV5-1|NA|13|TRBJ1-6|TRBD1
TGCGCCAGCACCCTAGACAGGGGTTCACCCCTCCACTTT
CASTLDRGSPLHF
>TRBV19|NA|14|TRBJ2-2|NA
TGTGCCAGTAGTATGCAGGGCATCACCGGGGAGCTGTTTTTT
CASSMQGITGELFF
>TRBV18|NA|17|TRBJ1-1|NA
TGTGCCAGCTCACCCCCCGGGGTGAGGGCCCAGAACACTGAAGCTTTCTTT
CASSPPGVRAQNTEAFF
>TRBV19|NA|14|TRBJ1-5|NA
TGTGCCAGTAGTATCGACAGGTCCGTTCAGCCCCAGCATTTT
CASSIDRSVQPQHF
>TRBV5-1|NA|13|TRBJ1-6|NA
TGCGCCAGCAGCCCGGAGGGTGAATCACCCCTCCACTTT
CASSPEGESPLHF
>TRBV6-5|NA|16|TRBJ2-3|TRBD2
TGTGCCAGCAGTTACCAGCGACTAGCCCCCACAGATACGCAGTATTTT
CASSYQRLAPTDTQYF
>TRBV15|NA|15|TRBJ1-5|TRBD1
TGTGCCACCAGCAGGGTTGGACAGGCAAATCAGCCCCAGCATTTT
CATSRVGQANQPQHF
>TRBV5-4|NA|17|TRBJ2-6|NA
TGTGCCAGCAGCAACCCGATTCAGGACTCTGGGGCCAACGTCCTGACTTTC
CASSNPIQDSGANVLTF
>TRBV20-1|NA|12|TRBJ2-5|NA
TGCAGTGCTAGTCTAGCCAAGGAGACCCAGTACTTC
CSASLAKETQYF
>TRBV11-3|NA|14|TRBJ2-3|NA
TGTGCCAGCAGCTTTACAGAAGCCTCAGATACGCAGTATTTT
CASSFTEASDTQYF
>TRBV2|NA|13|TRBJ1-2|TRBD1
TGTGCCAGCAGCGAGGGACAGGGAGGTGGCTACACCTTC
CASSEGQGGGYTF
>TRBV19|NA|16|TRBJ1-6|TRBD1
TGTGCCAGTAGTATCGGGACAGCTCGGTGGGATTCACCCCTCCACTTT
CASSIGTARWDSPLHF
>TRBV7-9|NA|14|TRBJ1-1|NA
TGTGCCAGCAGCTTACAGGGTTTGAACACTGAAGCTTTCTTT
CASSLQGLNTEAFF
>TRBV12-2|NA|18|TRBJ1-1|NA
TGTGCAAGTCGCTCCGAAGGCAGGGAAAGTCGGAGGAACACTGAAGCTTTCTTT
CASRSEGRESRRNTEAFF
>TRBV6-5|once|15|TRBJ2-2|TRBD2
TGTGCCAGCAGCGGAGCGGGAGGCCTCACCGGGGAGCTGTTTTTT
CASSGAGGLTGELFF
>TRBV7-2|few|11|TRBJ1-1|NA
TGTGCCAGCCGTAAGACAGTTGAAGCTTTCTTT
CASRKTVEAFF
>TRBV24-1|NA|15|TRBJ1-2|NA
TGTGCCACCAGTGATTCTGCTTTGGGGCGAGGTGGCTACACCTTC
CATSDSALGRGGYTF
>TRBV11-3|NA|13|TRBJ2-5|NA
TGTGCCAGCAGCTTAGGGCCCCAAGAGACCCAGTACTTC
CASSLGPQETQYF